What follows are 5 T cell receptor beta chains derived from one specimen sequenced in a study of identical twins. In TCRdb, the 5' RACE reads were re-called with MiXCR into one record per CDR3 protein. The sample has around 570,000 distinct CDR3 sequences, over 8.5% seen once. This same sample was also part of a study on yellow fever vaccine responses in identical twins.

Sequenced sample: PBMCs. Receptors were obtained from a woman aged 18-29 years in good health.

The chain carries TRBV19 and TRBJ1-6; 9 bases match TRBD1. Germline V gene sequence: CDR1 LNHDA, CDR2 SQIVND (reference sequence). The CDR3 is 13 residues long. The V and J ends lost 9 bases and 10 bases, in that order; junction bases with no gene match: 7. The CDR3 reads CARPGQGSSPLHF. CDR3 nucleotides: TGTGCCAGACCGGGACAGGGCTCCTCACCCCTCCACTTT.

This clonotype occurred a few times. CDR3 coding DNA: TGTGCCAGCAGCTTAGAATTGGGACTAGCGGGAGTTCGCGAGCAGTACTTC. This codes for CASSLELGLAGVREQYF. The chain uses TRBV11-2 and TRBJ2-7; 14 bases line up with TRBD2. Germline V gives CDR1 SGHAT, CDR2 FQNNGV. This CDR3 comprises 17 residues. The junction had 7 bases not matched to a gene; V was cut back by 0 bases and J by 6 bases.

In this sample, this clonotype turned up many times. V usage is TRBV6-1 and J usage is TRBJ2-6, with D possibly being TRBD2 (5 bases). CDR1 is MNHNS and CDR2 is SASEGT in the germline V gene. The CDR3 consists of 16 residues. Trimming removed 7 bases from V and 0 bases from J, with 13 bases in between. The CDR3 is CASTGLKGSGANVLTF. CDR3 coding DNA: TGTGCCAGCACTGGACTGAAAGGCTCTGGGGCCAACGTCCTGACTTTC.

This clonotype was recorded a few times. CDR3 region: CASSPMDRAYEQYF. Here the CDR3 DNA reads TGTGCCAGCAGCCCCATGGACAGAGCTTACGAGCAGTACTTC. J is TRBJ2-7 and V is TRBV13, with D perhaps TRBD1 (6 bases). The V gene lost 5 bases and the J gene lost 4 bases, with 15 bases spanning the gap. CDR1 and CDR2 from the germline V gene are PRHDT and FYEKMQ (reference sequence). This CDR3 comprises 14 residues.

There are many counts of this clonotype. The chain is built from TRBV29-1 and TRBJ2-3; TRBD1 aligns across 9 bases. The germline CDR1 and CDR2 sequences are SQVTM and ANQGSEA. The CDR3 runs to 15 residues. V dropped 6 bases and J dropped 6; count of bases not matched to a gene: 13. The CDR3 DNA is TGCAGCGTGGGATGGGACAGGGCCGTCCCGGATACGCAGTATTTT. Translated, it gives CSVGWDRAVPDTQYF.